This TCR beta chain originates from a study of cytomegalovirus exposure and HLA in healthy donors. General study results and limits: Across donors, most TCRs were seen rarely, yet some public ones were widespread. The study put 150 to 200 TCR beta chains on its list as cytomegalovirus-associated. It was reported that the classifier diagnosed cytomegalovirus status with high specificity and sensitivity in both the original and validation cohorts.

TCRdb's table, derived via immunoSEQ multiplex PCR, lists solely in-frame clones and lacks some. The sample records under 200,000 clones, about 96% being singletons. The CDR3 spans 14 residues. From germline, CDR1 is MNHEY and CDR2 SVGAGI. With 7 bases removed from V and 8 bases from J, the gap between germline ends came to 17 bases. From the approximately 120-subject validation cohort, which was separate from the approximately 670-subject first cohort, the donors were drawn. Concerning this clone: What it binds is not known.

The TCR was taken from a woman between 18 and 30 years old in good health and CMV-seronegative. The chain carries TRBV6-5 and TRBJ1-4, with D maybe TRBD1 (5 bases). Sequencing input: PBMCs. Written as DNA, the CDR3 is TGTGCCAGCATCAAGGGAGGGGCTCAGGAAAAACTGTTTTTT. This sequence encodes CASIKGGAQEKLFF.